Listed below are T cell receptor beta chains from one sample, sequenced in a study of cytomegalovirus exposure and HLA in healthy donors. Here immunoSEQ multiplex PCR was the method, and the copy in TCRdb shows in-frame clones only, minus some. Among over 150,000 clones listed, about four fifths were seen once. Input material: PBMCs. The receptors derive from a woman in her forties or fifties in good health and CMV-seronegative. CDR3s include the opening cysteine and the closing phenylalanine or tryptophan. D genes are given only for firm matches. Clone size is shown for a subset of rows, as once, few, many or a class of expanded clone.

size: NA; D: NA; V: TRBV6-1; J: TRBJ1-4; CDR3: CASSGLRGTNEKLFF; DNA: TGTGCCAGCAGTGGACTCCGTGGGACTAATGAAAAACTGTTTTTT
size: NA; D: NA; V: TRBV4-2; J: TRBJ1-3; CDR3: CASSQGGQGSGNTIYF; DNA: TGTGCCAGCAGCCAAGGTGGGCAGGGCTCTGGAAACACCATATATTTT
size: NA; D: NA; V: TRBV27; J: TRBJ1-1; CDR3: CATGRDWDTEAFF; DNA: TGTGCCACCGGCAGGGATTGGGACACTGAAGCTTTCTTT
size: few; D: TRBD1; V: TRBV7-2; J: TRBJ1-5; CDR3: CASSAGTGSNQPQHF; DNA: TGTGCCAGCAGCGCTGGGACAGGTAGCAATCAGCCCCAGCATTTT
size: NA; D: TRBD1; V: TRBV30; J: TRBJ2-7; CDR3: CAWNRDRAYEQYF; DNA: TGTGCCTGGAACCGGGACAGAGCCTACGAGCAGTACTTC
size: NA; D: NA; V: TRBV7-9; J: TRBJ1-1; CDR3: CASSKDWSLAFF; DNA: TGTGCCAGCAGCAAAGACTGGTCATTAGCTTTCTTT
size: NA; D: NA; V: TRBV7-9; J: TRBJ2-1; CDR3: CSSSLKGVALPNNEQFF; DNA: TGTTCCAGCAGCTTAAAGGGGGTAGCCCTACCAAACAATGAGCAGTTCTTC
size: NA; D: NA; V: TRBV19; J: TRBJ1-1; CDR3: CASSMQGNTEAFF; DNA: TGTGCCAGTAGTATGCAGGGGAACACTGAAGCTTTCTTT
size: NA; D: TRBD1; V: TRBV19; J: TRBJ1-5; CDR3: CASSREPGQGRHQNQPQHF; DNA: TGTGCCAGTAGTAGGGAACCGGGACAGGGACGGCATCAGAATCAGCCCCAGCATTTT
size: NA; D: TRBD1; V: TRBV11-2; J: TRBJ1-5; CDR3: CASSRGTAQPQHF; DNA: TGTGCCAGCAGCCGGGGGACAGCTCAGCCCCAGCATTTT
size: once; D: NA; V: TRBV7-9; J: TRBJ1-2; CDR3: CASSLDRAADGYTF; DNA: TGTGCCAGCAGCTTAGACAGGGCGGCCGATGGCTACACCTTC
size: NA; D: NA; V: TRBV10-3; J: TRBJ1-5; CDR3: CAIPEGEIHQPQHF; DNA: TGTGCCATCCCCGAGGGGGAAATCCATCAGCCCCAGCATTTT
size: NA; D: NA; V: TRBV15; J: TRBJ1-3; CDR3: CATSRDFDRFGNTIYF; DNA: TGTGCCACCAGCAGAGATTTTGACAGATTTGGAAACACCATATATTTT
size: NA; D: NA; V: TRBV15; J: TRBJ1-4; CDR3: CATSRDATRTTNEKLFF; DNA: TGTGCCACCAGCAGAGATGCCACCAGGACAACTAATGAAAAACTGTTTTTT
size: NA; D: NA; V: TRBV7-9; J: TRBJ1-5; CDR3: CASSSSTAGQPQHF; DNA: TGTGCCAGCAGCTCCTCTACCGCGGGACAGCCCCAGCATTTT
size: many; D: NA; V: TRBV11-2; J: TRBJ1-1; CDR3: CASSLAGVTEAFF; DNA: TGTGCCAGCAGCTTAGCAGGGGTCACTGAAGCTTTCTTT
size: NA; D: NA; V: TRBV27; J: TRBJ1-1; CDR3: CASRGSRDTEAFF; DNA: TGTGCCTCTAGGGGCTCTCGGGACACTGAAGCTTTCTTT
size: NA; D: NA; V: TRBV21-1; J: TRBJ2-2; CDR3: CASIPLRQFTGELFF; DNA: TGTGCCAGCATCCCCCTTCGACAGTTCACCGGGGAGCTGTTTTTT
size: NA; D: NA; V: TRBV2; J: TRBJ2-5; CDR3: CASEGGGRRATQYF; DNA: TGTGCCAGCGAGGGGGGGGGCAGACGGGCGACCCAGTACTTC
size: NA; D: NA; V: TRBV28; J: TRBJ1-2; CDR3: CASSLKWQGSIYGYTF; DNA: TGTGCCAGCAGTTTAAAGTGGCAGGGGTCTATCTATGGCTACACCTTC
size: NA; D: TRBD1; V: TRBV13; J: TRBJ2-7; CDR3: CASSLSQGVPEQYF; DNA: TGTGCCAGCAGCTTGTCACAGGGGGTCCCCGAGCAGTACTTC
size: NA; D: TRBD1; V: TRBV19; J: TRBJ1-4; CDR3: CATARDRGEKLFF; DNA: TGTGCCACTGCCCGGGACAGGGGCGAAAAACTGTTTTTT
size: NA; D: NA; V: TRBV29-1; J: TRBJ1-2; CDR3: CSVEDQGYGYTF; DNA: TGCAGCGTTGAAGATCAGGGCTATGGCTACACCTTC
size: few; D: NA; V: TRBV7-9; J: TRBJ1-6; CDR3: CASSLASGRNSPLHF; DNA: TGTGCCAGCAGCTTAGCGAGTGGCAGGAATTCACCCCTCCACTTT
size: NA; D: NA; V: TRBV27; J: TRBJ2-7; CDR3: CASSFRGRAYEQYF; DNA: TGTGCCAGCAGTTTTCGTGGGCGGGCCTACGAGCAGTACTTC
size: NA; D: NA; V: TRBV28; J: TRBJ1-3; CDR3: CASSPPGQIGNTIYF; DNA: TGTGCCAGCAGTCCCCCGGGACAAATAGGAAACACCATATATTTT
size: NA; D: TRBD1; V: TRBV28; J: TRBJ1-4; CDR3: CASIQGGTNEKLFF; DNA: TGTGCCAGCATTCAGGGGGGAACTAATGAAAAACTGTTTTTT
size: NA; D: NA; V: TRBV15; J: TRBJ1-4; CDR3: CATNRGLGTNEKLFF; DNA: TGTGCCACCAACCGAGGGCTGGGGACTAATGAAAAACTGTTTTTT
size: few; D: NA; V: TRBV28; J: TRBJ1-1; CDR3: CASSPTGTSTAGEAFF; DNA: TGTGCCAGCAGCCCCACCGGGACAAGTACCGCTGGAGAAGCTTTCTTT
size: few; D: TRBD2; V: TRBV19; J: TRBJ2-2; CDR3: CASHVTGGRAGELFF; DNA: TGTGCCAGTCACGTCACGGGCGGGAGGGCCGGGGAGCTGTTTTTT
size: NA; D: TRBD2; V: TRBV7-2; J: TRBJ2-1; CDR3: CASSLRLADSLYNEQFF; DNA: TGTGCCAGCAGCCTGAGACTAGCGGATAGCCTCTACAATGAGCAGTTCTTC
size: NA; D: NA; V: TRBV7-2; J: TRBJ1-5; CDR3: CASSATGNQPQHF; DNA: TGTGCCAGCAGCGCGACAGGTAATCAGCCCCAGCATTTT
size: NA; D: NA; V: TRBV29-1; J: TRBJ2-1; CDR3: CSVGHQANEQFF; DNA: TGCAGCGTTGGACATCAGGCGAATGAGCAGTTCTTC
size: NA; D: TRBD1; V: TRBV4-2; J: TRBJ2-1; CDR3: CASSQVLGQGTYNEQFF; DNA: TGTGCCAGCAGCCAAGTCCTGGGACAGGGAACCTACAATGAGCAGTTCTTC
size: NA; D: TRBD1; V: TRBV7-6; J: TRBJ2-5; CDR3: CASSLGTGAETQYF; DNA: TGTGCCAGCAGCCTAGGGACAGGGGCAGAGACCCAGTACTTC
size: NA; D: NA; V: TRBV11-1; J: TRBJ1-6; CDR3: CASSSSSSPSSYNSPLHF; DNA: TGTGCCAGCAGCTCGTCAAGTTCGCCGAGCTCCTATAATTCACCCCTCCACTTT
size: once; D: TRBD2; V: TRBV4-3; J: TRBJ2-3; CDR3: CASSQDWIAGRPDTQYF; DNA: TGCGCCAGCAGCCAAGATTGGATAGCGGGCCGTCCGGATACGCAGTATTTT
size: once; D: NA; V: TRBV28; J: TRBJ2-7; CDR3: CASGGRRAYEQYF; DNA: TGTGCCAGCGGGGGGAGGCGGGCCTACGAGCAGTACTTC
size: NA; D: TRBD2; V: TRBV4-1; J: TRBJ2-1; CDR3: CASSQVPAGGPSSYNEQFF; DNA: TGCGCCAGCAGCCAAGTCCCAGCGGGAGGGCCTAGTTCCTACAATGAGCAGTTCTTC
size: NA; D: NA; V: TRBV9; J: TRBJ1-3; CDR3: CASSVDPSSGNTIYF; DNA: TGTGCCAGCAGCGTAGATCCCAGCTCTGGAAACACCATATATTTT
size: NA; D: NA; V: TRBV5-4; J: TRBJ1-5; CDR3: CASSPGGSNQPQHF; DNA: TGTGCCAGCAGCCCCGGTGGTTCGAATCAGCCCCAGCATTTT
size: NA; D: NA; V: TRBV13; J: TRBJ1-2; CDR3: CASNLQGTNYGYTF; DNA: TGTGCCAGCAATCTACAGGGAACTAACTATGGCTACACCTTC
size: NA; D: TRBD2; V: TRBV4-1; J: TRBJ2-1; CDR3: CASSQSGLAGNNEQFF; DNA: TGCGCCAGCAGCCAATCCGGACTAGCGGGTAACAATGAGCAGTTCTTC
size: NA; D: NA; V: TRBV5-1; J: TRBJ1-1; CDR3: CASSFGQTYEAFF; DNA: TGCGCCAGCAGCTTCGGACAGACCTATGAAGCTTTCTTT
size: NA; D: TRBD1; V: TRBV27; J: TRBJ1-5; CDR3: CASSSRTGDNQPQHF; DNA: TGTGCCAGCAGTTCCCGGACAGGGGACAATCAGCCCCAGCATTTT
size: NA; D: NA; V: TRBV6-5; J: TRBJ1-1; CDR3: CASRDRLITEAFF; DNA: TGTGCCAGCAGGGACAGATTGATCACTGAAGCTTTCTTT
size: NA; D: NA; V: TRBV11-3; J: TRBJ2-1; CDR3: CASSLGGGRGNEQFF; DNA: TGTGCCAGCAGCTTAGGGGGCGGCAGGGGCAATGAGCAGTTCTTC
size: NA; D: TRBD1; V: TRBV11-2; J: TRBJ1-6; CDR3: CASSRDRASPLHF; DNA: TGTGCCAGCAGCCGGGACAGGGCTTCACCCCTCCACTTT
size: NA; D: NA; V: TRBV10-1; J: TRBJ2-5; CDR3: CASSGSQGETQYF; DNA: TGCGCCAGCAGTGGTTCCCAGGGAGAGACCCAGTACTTC
size: few; D: NA; V: TRBV11-3; J: TRBJ2-1; CDR3: CASSLGGRGEQFF; DNA: TGTGCCAGCAGCTTAGGAGGCAGGGGTGAGCAGTTCTTC
size: NA; D: NA; V: TRBV9; J: TRBJ2-1; CDR3: CASSVGLTFHEQFF; DNA: TGTGCCAGCAGCGTTGGACTTACGTTCCATGAGCAGTTCTTC
size: NA; D: TRBD1; V: TRBV5-1; J: TRBJ2-1; CDR3: CASSFDRVGDEQFF; DNA: TGCGCCAGCAGTTTTGACAGGGTAGGAGATGAGCAGTTCTTC
size: NA; D: TRBD2; V: TRBV11-2; J: TRBJ2-7; CDR3: CASSPLPSTSGSIYEQYF; DNA: TGTGCCAGCAGCCCACTCCCTTCGACTAGCGGGAGTATCTACGAGCAGTACTTC
size: NA; D: NA; V: TRBV19; J: TRBJ2-7; CDR3: CASSIIGQSYEQYF; DNA: TGTGCCAGTAGTATAATAGGACAGTCCTACGAGCAGTACTTC
size: NA; D: NA; V: TRBV7-9; J: TRBJ1-2; CDR3: CSSSSTDSGKEDGYTF; DNA: TGTTCCAGCAGCTCCACCGACTCCGGGAAAGAGGATGGCTACACCTTC